Listed below are T cell receptor beta chains from one sample, sequenced in a study of blood T cell repertoires in COVID-19. Generated by immunoSEQ multiplex PCR, the TCRdb table keeps only in-frame clones and is missing some. The table lists 160,000 or so clones, 80% to 90% of them singletons. Sequenced input: peripheral blood. These receptors were obtained from a woman between 65 and 79 years old with COVID-19, enrolled during active disease. Each CDR3 is given with its conserved first and last residue. Each record gives: CDR3 protein, J gene, V gene, CDR3 length.

cdr3_aa: CASSFSGTGGNSPLHF
j_call: TRBJ1-6
v_call: TRBV5-1
cdr3_length: 16

cdr3_aa: CASSPPAGESTGELFF
j_call: TRBJ2-2
v_call: TRBV5-1
cdr3_length: 16

cdr3_aa: CASSLLGLPNEKLFF
j_call: TRBJ1-4
v_call: TRBV27
cdr3_length: 15

cdr3_aa: CASSGPWDSHYEQYF
j_call: TRBJ2-7
v_call: TRBV28
cdr3_length: 15

cdr3_aa: CASSPPGQGEDYGYTF
j_call: TRBJ1-2
v_call: TRBV5-4
cdr3_length: 16

cdr3_aa: CASSGGSSPLHF
j_call: TRBJ1-6
v_call: TRBV5-1
cdr3_length: 12

cdr3_aa: CASSPPGRGSEQYF
j_call: TRBJ2-7
v_call: TRBV7-2
cdr3_length: 14

cdr3_aa: CASSNSGGAWNTQYF
j_call: TRBJ2-3
v_call: TRBV11-3
cdr3_length: 15

cdr3_aa: CASSTPGLAGDRSYEQYF
j_call: TRBJ2-7
v_call: TRBV5-5
cdr3_length: 18

cdr3_aa: CASSTIAGGRNEQFF
j_call: TRBJ2-1
v_call: TRBV7-3
cdr3_length: 15

cdr3_aa: CASSLAGQDTEAFF
j_call: TRBJ1-1
v_call: TRBV5-6
cdr3_length: 14

cdr3_aa: CAIAPGFNSPLHF
j_call: TRBJ1-6
v_call: TRBV6-6
cdr3_length: 13

cdr3_aa: CASSPFPTGGKTEAFF
j_call: TRBJ1-1
v_call: TRBV3-1/TRBV3-2
cdr3_length: 16

cdr3_aa: CASSRGGDEQYF
j_call: TRBJ2-7
v_call: TRBV3-1/TRBV3-2
cdr3_length: 12